The T cell receptor beta chain under discussion was sequenced for a study of shared clonotypes between healthy human individuals. Study summary: The study enrolled two women and three men aged 18 to 49.

There are 15 residues in the CDR3. Trimming shortened V by 3 bases and J by 2 bases, and 14 bases separated the two germline ends. The germline V gene has CDR1 LNHDA and CDR2 SQIVND (reference sequence). A CD45RA-negative memory subset and a CD45RA+ naive subset were separated from the CD4+ cells. Clones were read by immunoSEQ multiplex PCR, and TCRdb kept only the in-frame ones, dropping some. Of approximately 2.3 million clones listed, about 92% were seen once; the top ten hold about 0.41%. The TCR originated in a young man in good health. Some clones in this sample may be carry-over from other donors' samples. What was sequenced was naive CD4+ T cells from PBMCs. Sample subset: CD45RA+ positively selected. V gene TRBV19 combines with J gene TRBJ2-7; D is possibly TRBD2 (5 bases). The CDR3 DNA reads TGTGCCAGTAGTATCGTCGCGGGCTCTACCTACGAGCAGTACTTC. Its protein product is CASSIVAGSTYEQYF.